These T cell receptor beta chains were read from a single sample in a study of blood T cell repertoires in COVID-19. Generated by immunoSEQ multiplex PCR, the TCRdb table keeps only in-frame clones and is missing some. The repertoire holds roughly 230,000 clones, with about 85% as singletons. Material for sequencing was peripheral blood. The receptors here all came from a woman aged 80 or older with acute or convalescent COVID-19. CDR3s include the opening cysteine and the closing phenylalanine or tryptophan. Each record gives: clone size, J gene, D gene, V gene, CDR3 DNA, CDR3 protein. A D gene is named only where the DNA matches it firmly. Expanded clones are given a class, and other clones once, few, many or no size at all.

. | TRBJ1-2 | TRBD1 | TRBV2 | TGTGCCACCCGACAGGGACCTAACTATGGCTACACCTTC | CATRQGPNYGYTF
. | TRBJ1-5 | . | TRBV10-3 | TGTGCCATCAGTGAGACAGAAAGCAATCAGCCCCAGCATTTT | CAISETESNQPQHF
. | TRBJ1-1 | TRBD1 | TRBV19 | TGTGCCAGTAGTATAACCGGACAGGGAGGAACTGAAGCTTTCTTT | CASSITGQGGTEAFF
. | TRBJ2-3 | TRBD2 | TRBV6-6 | TGTGCCAGCAGCCACAAGGTGGCTAGCGGGGGATTGGGGCACACAGATACGCAGTATTTT | CASSHKVASGGLGHTDTQYF
. | TRBJ1-4 | TRBD1 | TRBV28 | TGTGCCAGCAGCCTAGACAGGGGAGCAACTAATGAAAAACTGTTTTTT | CASSLDRGATNEKLFF
. | TRBJ2-2 | . | TRBV9 | TGTGCCAGCGGCCCGGGACTGATGAACACCGGGGAGCTGTTTTTT | CASGPGLMNTGELFF
. | TRBJ1-1 | . | TRBV14 | TGTGCCAGCAGCCAAGCTGTTGAAGCTTTCTTT | CASSQAVEAFF
once | TRBJ2-7 | TRBD2 | TRBV5-1 | TGCGCCAGCAGCTCGTCTTCTGGGACTAGCACCTCCTACGAGCAGTACTTC | CASSSSSGTSTSYEQYF
. | TRBJ2-4 | . | TRBV4-2 | TGTGCCAGCAGCCAAGAGAGGCTAGCAAACATTCAGTACTTC | CASSQERLANIQYF
. | TRBJ1-2 | . | TRBV29-1 | TGCAGCGTTGTGGCCCGGGGGGCTAACTATGGCTACACCTTC | CSVVARGANYGYTF
. | TRBJ1-2 | . | TRBV15 | TGTGCCACCAGCATAGATTTCACGGGTGGCTACACCTTC | CATSIDFTGGYTF
once | TRBJ1-3 | . | TRBV3-1/TRBV3-2 | TGTGCCAGCAGTGAGGACTTATTCTCTGGAAACACCATATATTTT | CASSEDLFSGNTIYF
once | TRBJ1-2 | TRBD1 | TRBV18 | TGTGCCAGCTCGCTCGCCCGGGGACAGGGCCATGGCTACACCTTC | CASSLARGQGHGYTF
. | TRBJ2-1 | TRBD2 | TRBV6-4 | TGTGCCAGCAGCGCTTTTAGCGGGGGGAAATACAATGAGCAGTTCTTC | CASSAFSGGKYNEQFF
few | TRBJ2-5 | . | TRBV4-2 | TGTGCCAGCAGCCAAGATAGGAGCGGGCAAGAGACCCAGTACTTC | CASSQDRSGQETQYF
. | TRBJ1-1 | . | TRBV19 | TGTGCCAGTTCTTTCTCGCAGGGATTTTATGAAGCTTTCTTT | CASSFSQGFYEAFF
. | TRBJ1-2 | . | TRBV5-4 | TGTGCCAGCAGCTTGGACAGAAGTGGCTACACCTTC | CASSLDRSGYTF
. | TRBJ1-6 | . | TRBV7-9 | TGTGCCAGCAGCTTAGGACCGGGATCCTCACCCCTCCACTTT | CASSLGPGSSPLHF
. | TRBJ2-5 | . | TRBV24-1 | TGTGCCACCAGCCTGACAGGTACAGAGACCCAGTACTTC | CATSLTGTETQYF
. | TRBJ1-4 | . | TRBV28 | TGTGCCAGCAGTGTGACGGGGGAGGGTGAAAAACTGTTTTTT | CASSVTGEGEKLFF
. | TRBJ2-2 | . | TRBV11-2 | TGTGCCAGCAGCCATCGTGGCCAGGCTACCGGGGAGCTGTTTTTT | CASSHRGQATGELFF
few | TRBJ1-1 | . | TRBV6-1 | TGTGCCAGCAGTGAAGGGTGGGCGGGCACTGAAGCTTTCTTT | CASSEGWAGTEAFF
. | TRBJ1-2 | . | TRBV9 | TGTGCCAGCAGCGTTCAGACTAACTATGGCTACACCTTC | CASSVQTNYGYTF
few | TRBJ2-1 | . | TRBV6-4 | TGTGCCAGCAGTGACTCTGGCGGCCACAATGAGCAGTTCTTC | CASSDSGGHNEQFF
. | TRBJ2-3 | . | TRBV27 | TGTGCCAGCAGTCTTCCCTCCGGGACACATACGCAGTATTTT | CASSLPSGTHTQYF
. | TRBJ2-3 | . | TRBV5-1 | TGCGCCAGCAGCGTTGACAGGACAGATACGCAGTATTTT | CASSVDRTDTQYF
. | TRBJ2-3 | TRBD2 | TRBV7-2 | TGTGCCAGCAGCTTAGAGCTAGCGGGGGTCCTAGGCACAGATACGCAGTATTTT | CASSLELAGVLGTDTQYF
. | TRBJ2-1 | TRBD2 | TRBV6-4 | TGTGCCAGCAGCCGACTCGGAACTAGCGGACCTAATGAGCAGTTCTTC | CASSRLGTSGPNEQFF
. | TRBJ1-6 | . | TRBV28 | TGTGCCAGCCGGGGGACCTATAATTCACCCCTCCACTTT | CASRGTYNSPLHF
. | TRBJ2-5 | . | TRBV19 | TGTGCCAGTAGTATTAATAGACCAGGACAAGAGACCCAGTACTTC | CASSINRPGQETQYF
. | TRBJ2-1 | TRBD2 | TRBV3-1/TRBV3-2 | TGTGCCAGCAGCCGGGGACTAGCGGGGGGCATTGATGAGCAGTTCTTC | CASSRGLAGGIDEQFF
once | TRBJ2-3 | TRBD1 | TRBV25-1 | TGTGCCAGCAGTGACCCAAAACCTACAGGGGGCCTCACAGATACGCAGTATTTT | CASSDPKPTGGLTDTQYF
. | TRBJ1-1 | . | TRBV5-4 | TGTGCCAGCAGCTTCGATCTGGCCTCGGAGGGGAACACTGAAGCTTTCTTT | CASSFDLASEGNTEAFF
. | TRBJ2-3 | TRBD1 | TRBV5-1 | TGCGCCAGCAGCCCAGGGACAGCTACTAGCACAGATACGCAGTATTTT | CASSPGTATSTDTQYF